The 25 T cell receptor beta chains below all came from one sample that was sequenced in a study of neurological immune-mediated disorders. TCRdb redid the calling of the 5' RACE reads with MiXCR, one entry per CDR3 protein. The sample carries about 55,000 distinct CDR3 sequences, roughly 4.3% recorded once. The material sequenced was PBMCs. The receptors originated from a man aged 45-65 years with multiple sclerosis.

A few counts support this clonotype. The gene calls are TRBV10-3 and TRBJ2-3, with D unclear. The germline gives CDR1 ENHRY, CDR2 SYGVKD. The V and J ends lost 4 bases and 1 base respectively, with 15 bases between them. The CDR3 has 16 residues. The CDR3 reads CAISGGSNSRTDTQYF. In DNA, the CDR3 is TGTGCCATCAGTGGAGGTAGCAACTCCCGCACAGATACGCAGTATTTT.

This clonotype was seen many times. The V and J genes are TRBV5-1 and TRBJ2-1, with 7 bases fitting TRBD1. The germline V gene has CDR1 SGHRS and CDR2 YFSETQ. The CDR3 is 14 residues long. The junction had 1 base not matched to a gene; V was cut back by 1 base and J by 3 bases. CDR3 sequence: CASSLRDSYNEQFF. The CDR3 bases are TGCGCCAGCAGCTTGCGGGACAGCTACAATGAGCAGTTCTTC.

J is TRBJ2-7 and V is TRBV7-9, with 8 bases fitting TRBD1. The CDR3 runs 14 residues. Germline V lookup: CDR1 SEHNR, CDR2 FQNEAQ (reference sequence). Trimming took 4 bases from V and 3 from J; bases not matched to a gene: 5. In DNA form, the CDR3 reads TGTGCCAGCAGCTCGACCGGGACAGGCTACGAGCAGTACTTC. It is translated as CASSSTGTGYEQYF.

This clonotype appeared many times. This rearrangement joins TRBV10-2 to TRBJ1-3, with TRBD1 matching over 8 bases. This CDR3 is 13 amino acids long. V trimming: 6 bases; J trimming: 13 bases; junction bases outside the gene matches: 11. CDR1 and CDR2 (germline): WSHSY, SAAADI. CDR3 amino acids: CASRMDGQGEIYF. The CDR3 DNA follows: TGCGCCAGCAGAATGGATGGACAGGGCGAAATATATTTT.

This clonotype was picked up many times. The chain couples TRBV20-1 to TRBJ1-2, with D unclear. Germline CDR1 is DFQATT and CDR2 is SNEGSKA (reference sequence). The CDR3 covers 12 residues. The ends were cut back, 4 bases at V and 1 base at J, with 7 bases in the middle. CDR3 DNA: TGCAGTGCTACTTTAGTTAACTATGGCTACACCTTC. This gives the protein CSATLVNYGYTF.

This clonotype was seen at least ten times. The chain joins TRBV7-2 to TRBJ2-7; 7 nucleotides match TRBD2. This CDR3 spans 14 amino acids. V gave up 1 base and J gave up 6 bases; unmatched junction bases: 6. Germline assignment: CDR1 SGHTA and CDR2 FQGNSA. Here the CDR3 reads CASSLVLPGGEQYF. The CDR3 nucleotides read TGTGCCAGCAGCTTAGTTTTGCCGGGAGGCGAGCAGTACTTC. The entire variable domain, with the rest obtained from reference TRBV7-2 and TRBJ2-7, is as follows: GAGVSQSPSNKVTEKGKDVELRCDPISGHTALYWYRQSLGQGLEFLIYFQGNSAPDKSGLPSDRFSAERTGGSVSTLTIQRTQQEDSAVYLCASSLVLPGGEQYFGPGTRLTVT.

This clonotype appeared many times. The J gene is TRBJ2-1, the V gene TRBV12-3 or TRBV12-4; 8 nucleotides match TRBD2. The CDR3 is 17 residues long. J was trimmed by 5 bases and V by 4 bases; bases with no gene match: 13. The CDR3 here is CASSSSGSGSSHNEQFF. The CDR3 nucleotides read TGTGCCAGCAGTTCCTCAGGCAGCGGGAGCAGTCACAATGAGCAGTTCTTC.

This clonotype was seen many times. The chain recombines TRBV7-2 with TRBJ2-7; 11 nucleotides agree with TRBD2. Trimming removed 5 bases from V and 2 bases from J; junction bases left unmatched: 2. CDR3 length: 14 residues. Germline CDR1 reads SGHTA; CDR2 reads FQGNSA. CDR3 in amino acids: CASSRSGGAYEQYF. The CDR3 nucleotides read TGTGCCAGCAGCCGTAGCGGGGGGGCCTACGAGCAGTACTTC. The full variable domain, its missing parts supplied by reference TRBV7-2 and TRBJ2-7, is GAGVSQSPSNKVTEKGKDVELRCDPISGHTALYWYRQSLGQGLEFLIYFQGNSAPDKSGLPSDRFSAERTGGSVSTLTIQRTQQEDSAVYLCASSRSGGAYEQYFGPGTRLTVT.

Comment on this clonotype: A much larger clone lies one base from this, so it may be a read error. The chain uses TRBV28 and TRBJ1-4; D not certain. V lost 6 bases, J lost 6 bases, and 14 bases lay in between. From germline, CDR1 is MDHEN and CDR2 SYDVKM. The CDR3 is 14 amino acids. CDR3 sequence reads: CASSEAERDEKLFF. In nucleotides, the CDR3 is TGTGCCAGCAGCGAGGCGGAAAGGGATGAAAAACTGTTTTTT.

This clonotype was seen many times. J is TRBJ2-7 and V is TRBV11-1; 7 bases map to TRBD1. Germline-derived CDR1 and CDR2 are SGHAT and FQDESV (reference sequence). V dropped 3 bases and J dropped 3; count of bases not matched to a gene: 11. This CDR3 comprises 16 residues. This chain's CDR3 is CASSLGFSQGIYEQYF. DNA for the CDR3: TGTGCCAGCAGCTTGGGCTTCTCACAGGGGATCTACGAGCAGTACTTC.

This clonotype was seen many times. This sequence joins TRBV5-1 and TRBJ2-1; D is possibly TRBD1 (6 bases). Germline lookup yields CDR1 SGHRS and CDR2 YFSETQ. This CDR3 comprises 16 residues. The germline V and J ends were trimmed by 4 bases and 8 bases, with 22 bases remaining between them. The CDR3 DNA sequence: TGCGCCAGCAGCCCCGGACAGTCCCGGGTTAAGGATGAGCAGTTCTTC. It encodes CASSPGQSRVKDEQFF. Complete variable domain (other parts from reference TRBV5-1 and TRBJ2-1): KAGVTQTPRYLIKTRGQQVTLSCSPISGHRSVSWYQQTPGQGLQFLFEYFSETQRNKGNFPGRFSGRQFSNSRSEMNVSTLELGDSALYLCASSPGQSRVKDEQFFGPGTRLTVL.

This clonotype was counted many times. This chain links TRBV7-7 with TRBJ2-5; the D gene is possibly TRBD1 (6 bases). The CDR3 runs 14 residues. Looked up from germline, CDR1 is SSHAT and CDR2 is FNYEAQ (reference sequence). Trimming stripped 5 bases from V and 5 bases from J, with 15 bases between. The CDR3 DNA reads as TGTGCCAGCAGCCCCAGGACAGTTCCTGAGACCCAGTACTTC. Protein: CASSPRTVPETQYF.

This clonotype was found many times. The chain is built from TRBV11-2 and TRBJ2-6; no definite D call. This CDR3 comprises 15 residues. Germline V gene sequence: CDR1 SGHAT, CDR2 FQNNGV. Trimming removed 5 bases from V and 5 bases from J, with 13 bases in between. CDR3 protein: CASSAGGGRANVLTF. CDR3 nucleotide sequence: TGTGCCAGCAGCGCAGGTGGTGGAAGGGCCAACGTCCTGACTTTC.

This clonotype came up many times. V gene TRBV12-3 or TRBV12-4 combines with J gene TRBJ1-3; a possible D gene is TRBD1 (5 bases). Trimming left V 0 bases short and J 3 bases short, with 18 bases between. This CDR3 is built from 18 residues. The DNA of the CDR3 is TGTGCCAGCAGTTTAGCGCGGTATTGGGGGTTAGGTGGAAACACCATATATTTT. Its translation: CASSLARYWGLGGNTIYF.

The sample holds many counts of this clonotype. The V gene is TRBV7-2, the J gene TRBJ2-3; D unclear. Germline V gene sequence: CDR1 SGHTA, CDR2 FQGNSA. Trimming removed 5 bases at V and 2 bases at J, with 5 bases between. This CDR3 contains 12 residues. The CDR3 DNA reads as TGTGCCAGCAGCCAATACACAGATACGCAGTATTTT. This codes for CASSQYTDTQYF.

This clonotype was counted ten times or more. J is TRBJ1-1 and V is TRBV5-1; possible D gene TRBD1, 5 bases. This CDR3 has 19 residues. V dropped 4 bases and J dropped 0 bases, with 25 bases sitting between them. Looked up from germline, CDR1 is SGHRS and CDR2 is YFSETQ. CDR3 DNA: TGCGCCAGCAGCGTGACAGTCCAAACTTTAGCACGAATGAACACTGAAGCTTTCTTT. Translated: CASSVTVQTLARMNTEAFF.

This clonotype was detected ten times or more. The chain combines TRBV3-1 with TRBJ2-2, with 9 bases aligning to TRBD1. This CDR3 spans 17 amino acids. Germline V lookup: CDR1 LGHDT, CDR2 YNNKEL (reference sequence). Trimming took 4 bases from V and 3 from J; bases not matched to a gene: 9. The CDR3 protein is CASSLFGRTGDTGELFF. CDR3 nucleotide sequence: TGTGCCAGCAGCCTTTTTGGCAGGACAGGGGACACCGGGGAGCTGTTTTTT. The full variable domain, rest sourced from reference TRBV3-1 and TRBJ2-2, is DTAVSQTPKYLVTQMGNDKSIKCEQNLGHDTMYWYKQDSKKFLKIMFSYNNKELIINETVPNRFSPKSPDKAHLNLHINSLELGDSAVYFCASSLFGRTGDTGELFFGEGSRLTVL.

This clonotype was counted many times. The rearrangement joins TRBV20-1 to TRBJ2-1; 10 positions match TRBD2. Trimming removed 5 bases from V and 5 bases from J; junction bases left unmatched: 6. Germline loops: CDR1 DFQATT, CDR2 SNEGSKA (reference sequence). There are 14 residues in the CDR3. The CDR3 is CSAPGTSDHNEQFF. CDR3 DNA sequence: TGCAGTGCTCCCGGGACTAGCGACCACAATGAGCAGTTCTTC.

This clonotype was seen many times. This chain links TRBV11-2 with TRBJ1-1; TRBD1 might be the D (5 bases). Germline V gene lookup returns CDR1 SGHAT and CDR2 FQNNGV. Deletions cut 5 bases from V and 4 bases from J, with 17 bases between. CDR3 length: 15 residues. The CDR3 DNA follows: TGTGCCAGCAGCGCAGCCTCGCAGGGAGCCACTGAAGCTTTCTTT. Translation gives CASSAASQGATEAFF.

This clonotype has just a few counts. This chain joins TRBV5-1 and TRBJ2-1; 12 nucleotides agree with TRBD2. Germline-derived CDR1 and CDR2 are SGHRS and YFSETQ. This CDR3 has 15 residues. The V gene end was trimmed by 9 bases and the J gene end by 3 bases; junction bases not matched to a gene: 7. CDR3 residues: CATRTTSGSYNEQFF. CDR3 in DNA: TGCGCCACCAGAACGACTAGCGGGAGCTACAATGAGCAGTTCTTC.

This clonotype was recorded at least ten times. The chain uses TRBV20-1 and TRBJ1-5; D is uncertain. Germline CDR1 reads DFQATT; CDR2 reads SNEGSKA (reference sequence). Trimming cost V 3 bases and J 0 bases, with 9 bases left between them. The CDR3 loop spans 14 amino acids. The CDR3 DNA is TGCAGTGCTAGTAATACTAATAGCAATCAGCCCCAGCATTTT. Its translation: CSASNTNSNQPQHF.

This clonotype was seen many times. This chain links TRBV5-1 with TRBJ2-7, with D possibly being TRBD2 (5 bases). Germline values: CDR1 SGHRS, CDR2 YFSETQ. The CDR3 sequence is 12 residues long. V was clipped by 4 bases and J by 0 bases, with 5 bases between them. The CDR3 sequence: CASSRDSYEQYF. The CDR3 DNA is TGCGCCAGCAGCCGGGACTCCTACGAGCAGTACTTC.

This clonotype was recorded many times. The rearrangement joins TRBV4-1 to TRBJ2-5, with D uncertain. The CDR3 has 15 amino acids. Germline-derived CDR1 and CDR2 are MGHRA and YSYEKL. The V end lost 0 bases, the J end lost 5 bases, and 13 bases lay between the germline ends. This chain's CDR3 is CASSQEWPSRETQYF. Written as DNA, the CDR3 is TGCGCCAGCAGCCAAGAATGGCCTAGTAGGGAGACCCAGTACTTC.

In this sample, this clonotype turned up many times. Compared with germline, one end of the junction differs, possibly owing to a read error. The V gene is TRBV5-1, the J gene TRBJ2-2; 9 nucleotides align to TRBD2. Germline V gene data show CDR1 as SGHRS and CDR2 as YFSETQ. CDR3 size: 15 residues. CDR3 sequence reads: CASSSASGNAGELFF. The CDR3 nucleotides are TGCGCCAGCAGCTCCGCTAGCGGGAACGCCGGGGAGCTGTTTTTT.

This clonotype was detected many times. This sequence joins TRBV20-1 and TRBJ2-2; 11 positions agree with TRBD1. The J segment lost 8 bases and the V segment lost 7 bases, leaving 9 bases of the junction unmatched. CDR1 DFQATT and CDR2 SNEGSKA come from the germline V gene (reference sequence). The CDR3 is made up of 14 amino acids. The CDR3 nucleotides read TGCAGTGTCGGGGACAGGGGGGAAACGGGGGAGCTGTTTTTT. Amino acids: CSVGDRGETGELFF.